The rows below give T cell receptor beta chains drawn from one sample of a study of response to subunit inactivated influenza vaccine. MiXCR, run by TCRdb on the RT-PCR reads, gives a single entry per CDR3 protein. The sample holds more than 450,000 distinct CDR3 sequences, about 7.6% seen once. This specimen was PBMCs from blood, taken approximately 25 months after vaccination. The receptors shown here come from a man aged 50 to 69 who received an inactivated influenza vaccine. The CDR3 runs from the conserved cysteine through the conserved F or W. Each record gives: D gene, J gene, V gene, clone size, CDR3 DNA, CDR3 protein. D genes are given only for firm matches. Not every row has a clone size; where given, it reads once, few, many or a size class.

D: -
J: TRBJ1-5
V: TRBV10-3
size: many
DNA: TGTGCCACGGGAGGCGGGACGAGCAATCAGCCCCAGCATTTT
CDR3: CATGGGTSNQPQHF

D: -
J: TRBJ1-2
V: TRBV9
size: few
DNA: TGTGCCAGCAGCCCCTTAGTCGGGAACTATGGCTACACCTTC
CDR3: CASSPLVGNYGYTF

D: TRBD2
J: TRBJ2-2
V: TRBV12-3/TRBV12-4
size: few
DNA: TGTGCCAGCAGTCCGCGGACTAGCGGGGGCACCGGGGAGCTGTTTTTT
CDR3: CASSPRTSGGTGELFF

D: TRBD2
J: TRBJ2-1
V: TRBV14
size: many
DNA: TGTGCCAGCAGCCAAAGCGGGACTAGCGGGGCAAATGAGCAGTTCTTC
CDR3: CASSQSGTSGANEQFF

D: -
J: TRBJ2-1
V: TRBV15
size: few
DNA: TGTGCCACCAGCAGAGCCGGGGGTGAGCAGTTCTTC
CDR3: CATSRAGGEQFF

D: -
J: TRBJ1-2
V: TRBV7-2
size: -
DNA: TGTGCCAGCAACCCGTATGGGCCGACTTTCAACTATGGCTACACCTTC
CDR3: CASNPYGPTFNYGYTF

D: -
J: TRBJ1-5
V: TRBV20-1
size: many
DNA: TGCAGTGCTCGACAGGCTTATAGCAATCAGCCCCAGCATTTT
CDR3: CSARQAYSNQPQHF

D: -
J: TRBJ2-2
V: TRBV12-3/TRBV12-4
size: -
DNA: TGTGCCAGCAGTTTACGCCACACCGGGGAGCTGTTTTTT
CDR3: CASSLRHTGELFF

D: -
J: TRBJ2-2
V: TRBV11-2
size: -
DNA: TGTGCCAGCAGCTTAGTCGCCGGACGGGAGCTGTTTTTT
CDR3: CASSLVAGRELFF

D: TRBD1
J: TRBJ2-3
V: TRBV19
size: -
DNA: TGTGCCAGTAGTATAGGGGACAGGAACACAGATACGCAGTATTTT
CDR3: CASSIGDRNTDTQYF

D: TRBD1
J: TRBJ2-3
V: TRBV5-6
size: -
DNA: TGTGCCAGCAGCTTGATAGGTGGACAGGGGATAGCCACAGATACGCAGTATTTT
CDR3: CASSLIGGQGIATDTQYF

D: -
J: TRBJ1-2
V: TRBV28
size: -
DNA: TGTGCCAGCAGTTTAGGGGGGGGTACTTGGGGCTACACCTTC
CDR3: CASSLGGGTWGYTF

D: -
J: TRBJ2-1
V: TRBV25-1
size: -
DNA: TGTGCCAGCAGTGAAGAGAGAGGGAGTGAGCAGTTCTTC
CDR3: CASSEERGSEQFF

D: -
J: TRBJ1-2
V: TRBV10-3
size: few
DNA: TGTGCCATCAGTGACGGCCCTAACTATGGCTACACCTTC
CDR3: CAISDGPNYGYTF

D: -
J: TRBJ1-4
V: TRBV5-1
size: few
DNA: TGCGCCAGCAGCCTCCAGGGCCCCGCAACTAATGAAAAACTGTTTTTT
CDR3: CASSLQGPATNEKLFF

D: TRBD1
J: TRBJ2-2
V: TRBV5-1
size: few
DNA: TGCGCCAGCAGCTTGGCCCCGGACAGGGGGCGGACCGGGGAGCTGTTTTTT
CDR3: CASSLAPDRGRTGELFF

D: TRBD1
J: TRBJ1-6
V: TRBV20-1
size: -
DNA: TGCAGTGCGCGAGCAGGGGGACAGGGGAATTCACCCCTCCACTTT
CDR3: CSARAGGQGNSPLHF

D: TRBD1
J: TRBJ2-2
V: TRBV5-4
size: -
DNA: TGTGCCAGCAGCTTGGACCCGGGACAGGGGAACACCGGGGAGCTGTTTTTT
CDR3: CASSLDPGQGNTGELFF

D: -
J: TRBJ2-7
V: TRBV7-9
size: -
DNA: TGTGCCAGCAGCTTAGGAGGGACCCCCTACGAGCAGTACTTC
CDR3: CASSLGGTPYEQYF

D: TRBD2
J: TRBJ2-3
V: TRBV7-9
size: -
DNA: TGTGCCAGCAGCCCTCTAGCGGGAGCTGCAGATACGCAGTATTTT
CDR3: CASSPLAGAADTQYF

D: -
J: TRBJ2-1
V: TRBV29-1
size: few
DNA: TGCAGCGTTGATTCCGGAGACCCGAGCTCCTACAATGAGCAGTTCTTC
CDR3: CSVDSGDPSSYNEQFF

D: -
J: TRBJ2-2
V: TRBV7-2
size: -
DNA: TGTGCCAGCAGCTTTCGACAGACCACCGGGGAGCTGTTTTTT
CDR3: CASSFRQTTGELFF